This is a list of T cell receptor beta chains from one sample in a study of blood T cells in healthy people across ages. TCRdb independently ran MiXCR on the 5' RACE reads; one entry per CDR3 protein. This sample has 1.5 million to 2 million distinct CDR3 sequences; 28% occur once, and the top ten carry roughly 8.2%. Sequenced: blood. The receptors here all came from a woman under 40 in good health. CDR3s include the opening cysteine and the closing phenylalanine or tryptophan. D genes are given only for firm matches. Clone size is stated in some rows and not others, as once, few, many or a class when expanded.

length	J	V	size	D	CDR3	DNA
17	TRBJ1-5	TRBV5-1	NA	NA	CASSLAKQGPLNQPQHF	TGCGCCAGCAGCTTAGCGAAGCAGGGGCCCCTCAATCAGCCCCAGCATTTT
14	TRBJ1-5	TRBV28	NA	NA	CASSPDASNQPQHF	TGTGCCAGCAGTCCTGACGCGAGCAATCAGCCCCAGCATTTT
12	TRBJ1-5	TRBV6-6	many	NA	CASGDFLQPQHF	TGTGCCAGCGGGGACTTTCTCCAGCCCCAGCATTTT
13	TRBJ1-4	TRBV20-1	NA	NA	CSASPGSNEKLFF	TGCAGTGCTAGTCCTGGGTCTAATGAAAAACTGTTTTTT
14	TRBJ1-1	TRBV29-1	NA	NA	CSVPNDRMNTEAFF	TGCAGCGTTCCAAACGACAGAATGAACACTGAAGCTTTCTTT
16	TRBJ2-1	TRBV20-1	many	TRBD2	CSATGTSGSRNNEQFF	TGCAGTGCCACCGGGACTAGCGGGAGTAGGAACAATGAGCAGTTCTTC
14	TRBJ2-5	TRBV9	NA	NA	CASSVEFLGETQYF	TGTGCCAGCAGCGTAGAGTTTTTGGGAGAGACCCAGTACTTC
17	TRBJ1-4	TRBV12-3/TRBV12-4	NA	TRBD1	CANSFGTGGSIPQKLFF	TGTGCCAACAGCTTCGGGACAGGGGGTTCGATCCCCCAAAAACTGTTTTTT
14	TRBJ2-1	TRBV25-1	few	TRBD2	CAGSPGRASNEQFF	TGTGCCGGCAGTCCCGGGAGGGCTAGCAATGAGCAGTTCTTC
13	TRBJ1-1	TRBV6-5	NA	NA	CASSLKSNTEAFF	TGTGCCAGCAGCTTAAAGTCTAACACTGAAGCTTTCTTT
13	TRBJ1-2	TRBV27	few	NA	CASSLGRSYGYTF	TGTGCCAGCAGTTTGGGGAGGAGCTATGGCTACACCTTC
12	TRBJ2-1	TRBV29-1	NA	TRBD2	CSVGPAGNEQFF	TGCAGCGTTGGACCAGCGGGGAATGAGCAGTTCTTC
15	TRBJ2-1	TRBV5-1	NA	NA	CASSLGGMPDNEQFF	TGCGCCAGCAGCTTGGGGGGGATGCCCGACAATGAGCAGTTCTTC
14	TRBJ1-2	TRBV7-9	few	NA	CASSLVRGSGGYTF	TGTGCCAGCAGCTTAGTCAGGGGATCGGGCGGCTACACCTTC
16	TRBJ1-6	TRBV28	NA	NA	CASRKGRRAQVSPLHF	TGTGCCAGCAGGAAAGGTCGAAGGGCGCAAGTTTCACCCCTCCACTTT
14	TRBJ1-5	TRBV29-1	NA	TRBD1	CSVGTGGFNQPQHF	TGCAGCGTGGGGACAGGGGGCTTCAATCAGCCCCAGCATTTT
13	TRBJ1-1	TRBV24-1	NA	TRBD1	CATSGPGGTEAFF	TGTGCCACCAGCGGGCCAGGGGGGACTGAAGCTTTCTTT
15	TRBJ1-1	TRBV20-1	few	NA	CSARDLAGMNTEAFF	TGCAGTGCTAGAGATCTGGCAGGGATGAACACTGAAGCTTTCTTT
14	TRBJ1-1	TRBV5-1	NA	NA	CASSWEWGGPEAFF	TGCGCCAGCAGCTGGGAGTGGGGGGGCCCTGAAGCTTTCTTT
14	TRBJ1-1	TRBV20-1	few	NA	CSPMSPDRNTEAFF	TGCAGCCCTATGTCCCCCGACAGGAACACTGAAGCTTTCTTT
15	TRBJ2-3	TRBV5-5	few	NA	CASSLAGQITDTQYF	TGTGCCAGCAGCTTGGCTGGACAGATCACAGATACGCAGTATTTT
14	TRBJ1-1	TRBV20-1	few	NA	CSAQPRRGALQAFF	TGCAGTGCTCAACCCCGTCGGGGGGCGTTACAAGCTTTCTTT
10	TRBJ2-1	TRBV29-1	NA	NA	CSVADREQFF	TGCAGCGTAGCGGACCGGGAGCAGTTCTTC
16	TRBJ2-1	TRBV5-1	many	TRBD2	CASSGGTSGRSNEQFF	TGCGCCAGCAGCGGAGGGACTAGCGGGAGGAGCAATGAGCAGTTCTTC
15	TRBJ2-5	TRBV5-1	many	NA	CASSGKDRRQETQYF	TGCGCCAGCAGCGGTAAGGACAGACGCCAAGAGACCCAGTACTTC
14	TRBJ2-5	TRBV7-9	few	NA	CASSSGVSVMTQYF	TGTGCCAGCAGCTCCGGGGTCTCCGTCATGACCCAGTACTTC
13	TRBJ2-1	TRBV29-1	few	NA	CNVVRGSYNEQFF	TGCAACGTGGTCAGGGGATCCTACAATGAGCAGTTCTTC
16	TRBJ2-7	TRBV18	few	NA	CASSPRLARPGHEQYF	TGTGCCAGCTCACCCCGCTTGGCCCGTCCCGGGCACGAGCAGTACTTC
15	TRBJ2-7	TRBV4-1	many	TRBD1	CASSQADQGAYEQYF	TGCGCCAGCAGCCAAGCCGACCAGGGGGCCTACGAGCAGTACTTC
16	TRBJ2-1	TRBV9	NA	TRBD1	CASSYLTGTGTHDKFF	TGTGCCAGCAGCTACCTGACCGGGACAGGGACCCATGATAAGTTCTTC
15	TRBJ1-1	TRBV6-5	few	NA	CASSYQVLSPTETFF	TGTGCCAGCAGTTACCAGGTTCTCTCTCCCACTGAAACTTTCTTT
15	TRBJ2-3	TRBV5-1	few	NA	CASSSGNPSTDTQYF	TGCGCCAGCAGCTCTGGAAACCCCAGCACAGATACGCAGTATTTT
11	TRBJ2-2	TRBV7-2	NA	NA	CASSLTLELFF	TGTGCCAGCAGCTTAACCCTCGAGCTGTTTTTT
14	TRBJ2-3	TRBV5-1	many	NA	CASSEGWATDTQYF	TGCGCCAGCAGCGAGGGTTGGGCCACAGATACGCAGTATTTT
15	TRBJ1-5	TRBV7-2	NA	NA	CASSLLSGDNQPQHF	TGTGCCAGCAGCCTCTTATCAGGGGATAATCAGCCCCAGCATTTT
15	TRBJ2-1	TRBV10-3	NA	TRBD2	CAISRLAGNDNEQFF	TGTGCCATCAGTCGACTAGCGGGAAATGACAATGAGCAGTTCTTC
14	TRBJ2-1	TRBV7-9	many	NA	CASSPGTADNEQFF	TGTGCCAGCAGCCCTGGGACTGCCGACAATGAGCAGTTCTTC
13	TRBJ1-6	TRBV6-5	many	NA	CASSDSYNSPLHF	TGTGCCAGCAGTGACTCCTATAATTCACCCCTCCACTTT
15	TRBJ2-1	TRBV20-1	many	TRBD1	CSASGQADAYNEQFF	TGCAGTGCTAGCGGACAGGCGGACGCCTACAATGAGCAGTTCTTC
14	TRBJ2-3	TRBV10-2	NA	NA	CASLTQATTDTQYF	TGCGCCAGCTTGACACAAGCTACCACAGATACGCAGTATTTT
14	TRBJ1-1	TRBV12-3/TRBV12-4	few	NA	CASSRTVMNTEAFF	TGTGCCAGCAGTCGGACGGTAATGAACACTGAAGCTTTCTTT
16	TRBJ2-1	TRBV20-1	few	TRBD2	CSAKGLAGGLVNEQFF	TGCAGTGCTAAAGGACTAGCGGGCGGGCTCGTCAATGAGCAGTTCTTC
16	TRBJ2-1	TRBV4-3	NA	TRBD2	CASSQETSGGANEQFF	TGCGCCAGCAGCCAAGAAACTAGCGGGGGGGCTAATGAGCAGTTCTTC
14	TRBJ2-1	TRBV6-2/TRBV6-3	NA	NA	CASSSPLSEREQFF	TGTGCCAGCAGCTCACCCCTCAGTGAGCGAGAGCAGTTCTTC
17	TRBJ2-3	TRBV19	NA	NA	CASSIGRDIYSNQPQYF	TGTGCCAGTAGTATAGGCCGGGACATCTATAGCAATCAGCCCCAGTATTTT
15	TRBJ2-1	TRBV7-9	NA	TRBD2	CASSLVGGSLNEQFF	TGTGCCAGCAGCTTAGTAGGCGGGAGTCTCAATGAGCAGTTCTTC
15	TRBJ1-1	TRBV5-1	NA	NA	CASSLGLPGNTEAFF	TGCGCCAGCAGCTTGGGACTACCGGGGAACACTGAAGCTTTCTTT
18	TRBJ2-1	TRBV11-2	few	TRBD1	CASSLAEQGAGFYNEQFF	TGTGCCAGCAGCTTGGCCGAACAGGGGGCGGGGTTCTACAATGAGCAGTTCTTC
13	TRBJ1-2	TRBV28	few	NA	CASGRTDGGGYTF	TGTGCCAGCGGCCGGACGGATGGGGGGGGCTACACCTTC
19	TRBJ1-5	TRBV6-1	NA	TRBD1	CAGTGGDRGQINSNQPQHF	TGTGCCGGCACCGGGGGGGACAGGGGGCAGATCAATAGCAATCAGCCCCAGCATTTT
17	TRBJ2-4	TRBV10-3	NA	TRBD2	CAISESLAGTQRNIQYF	TGTGCCATCAGTGAGTCACTAGCGGGGACTCAGAGGAACATTCAGTACTTC
15	TRBJ1-2	TRBV20-1	NA	NA	CSAIISGVGGYGYTF	TGCAGTGCTATAATAAGTGGGGTAGGAGGGTATGGCTACACCTTC
15	TRBJ2-1	TRBV21-1	few	NA	CASSKSRARDNEQFF	TGTGCCAGCAGCAAAAGCAGGGCTCGGGACAATGAGCAGTTCTTC
14	TRBJ2-1	TRBV7-2	few	TRBD2	CASSFTGGAREQFF	TGTGCCAGCAGCTTTACGGGAGGAGCGCGCGAGCAGTTCTTC
14	TRBJ2-5	TRBV7-3	many	NA	CASSPGGWEETQYF	TGTGCCAGCAGCCCTGGGGGGTGGGAAGAGACCCAGTACTTC
15	TRBJ2-7	TRBV20-1	many	TRBD2	CSAPRTSGDSYEQYF	TGCAGTGCTCCCCGGACTAGCGGGGACTCCTACGAGCAGTACTTC
14	TRBJ2-5	TRBV6-5	few	TRBD2	CASRWRGTQETQYF	TGTGCCAGCCGGTGGCGGGGGACCCAAGAGACCCAGTACTTC
14	TRBJ1-2	TRBV12-3/TRBV12-4	few	NA	CASSAQGGVDGYTF	TGTGCCAGCAGTGCACAGGGTGGGGTGGATGGCTACACCTTC